This TCR beta chain was found in a study of T cell repertoires in cytomegalovirus infection. Notes on the study in general: CMV carriers with the relevant HLA were identified by cumulative public TCR beta family frequency.

Concerning this clonotype itself: As yet, its antigen is unknown.

TCRdb fed the reads into MiXCR, producing one record per CDR3 protein. The profile shows approximately 70,000 distinct CDR3 sequences, approximately 22% of them singletons. The CDR3 runs 16 residues. Losses at the gene ends were 6 bases for V and 5 bases for J; bases not matched to a gene: 8. V is TRBV12-3 or TRBV12-4 and J is TRBJ2-3, with 13 bases lining up with TRBD2. Sequenced sample: PBMCs, sequenced either directly or after in vitro stimulation (not recorded which). The receptor's source is a human donor in good health (CMV status not recorded). Some clones in this sample may be carry-over from other donors' samples. CDR3 residues: CASSKGLAGRGDTQYF. DNA of the CDR3: TGTGCCAGCAGCAAGGGACTAGCGGGGCGGGGAGATACGCAGTATTTT.